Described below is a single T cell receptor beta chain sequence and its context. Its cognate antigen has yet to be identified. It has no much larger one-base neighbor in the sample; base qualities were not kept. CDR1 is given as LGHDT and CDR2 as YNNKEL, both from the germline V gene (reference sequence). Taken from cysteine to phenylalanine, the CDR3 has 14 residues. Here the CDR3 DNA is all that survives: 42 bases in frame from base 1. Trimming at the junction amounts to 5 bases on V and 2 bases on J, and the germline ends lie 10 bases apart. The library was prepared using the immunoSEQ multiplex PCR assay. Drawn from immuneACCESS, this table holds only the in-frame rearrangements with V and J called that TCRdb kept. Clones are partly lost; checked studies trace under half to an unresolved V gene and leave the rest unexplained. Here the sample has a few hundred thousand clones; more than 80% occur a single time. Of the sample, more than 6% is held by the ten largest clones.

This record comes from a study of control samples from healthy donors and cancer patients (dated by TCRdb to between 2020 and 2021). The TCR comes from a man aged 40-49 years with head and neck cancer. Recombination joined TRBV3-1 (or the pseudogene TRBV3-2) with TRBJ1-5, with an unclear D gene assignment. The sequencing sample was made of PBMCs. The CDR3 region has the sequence CASSSRYGNQPQHF. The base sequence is TGTGCCAGCAGCTCAAGGTATGGCAATCAGCCCCAGCATTTT.